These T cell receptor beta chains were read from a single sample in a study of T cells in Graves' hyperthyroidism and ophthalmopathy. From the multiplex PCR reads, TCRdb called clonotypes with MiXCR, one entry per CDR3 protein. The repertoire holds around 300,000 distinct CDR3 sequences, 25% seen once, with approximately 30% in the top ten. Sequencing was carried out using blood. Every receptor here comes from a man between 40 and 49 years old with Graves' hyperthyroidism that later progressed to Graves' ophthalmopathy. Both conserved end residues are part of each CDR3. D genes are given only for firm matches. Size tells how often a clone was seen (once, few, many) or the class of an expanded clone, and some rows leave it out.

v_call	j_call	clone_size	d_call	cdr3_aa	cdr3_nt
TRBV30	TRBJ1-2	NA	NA	CAWSPSFYGYTF	TGTGCCTGGAGTCCCTCCTTCTATGGCTACACCTTC
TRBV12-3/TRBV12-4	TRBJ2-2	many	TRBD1	CASRRTGVTGELFF	TGTGCCAGCAGACGAACAGGGGTGACCGGGGAGCTGTTTTTT
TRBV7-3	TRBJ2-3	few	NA	CASSDSRMTDTQYF	TGTGCCAGCAGCGATAGCAGGATGACGGATACGCAGTATTTT
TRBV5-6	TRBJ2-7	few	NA	CASSNKGYSYEQYF	TGTGCCAGCAGCAACAAGGGGTACTCCTACGAGCAGTACTTC
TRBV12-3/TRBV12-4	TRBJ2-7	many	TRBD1	CASTTGTGGFEQYF	TGTGCCAGCACCACCGGGACAGGGGGCTTCGAGCAGTACTTC
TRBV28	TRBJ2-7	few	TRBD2	CASSYRLAGGIYEQYF	TGTGCCAGCAGTTACCGACTAGCGGGAGGGATCTACGAGCAGTACTTC
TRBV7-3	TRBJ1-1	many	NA	CASSSGAGVQNTEAFF	TGTGCCAGCAGCTCCGGGGCGGGGGTTCAGAACACTGAAGCTTTCTTT
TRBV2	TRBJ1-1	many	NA	CASSVEARDTEAFF	TGTGCCAGCAGTGTGGAGGCGAGGGACACTGAAGCTTTCTTT
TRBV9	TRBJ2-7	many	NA	CASSVGSGPSYEQYF	TGTGCCAGCAGCGTGGGTAGCGGACCCTCCTACGAGCAGTACTTC
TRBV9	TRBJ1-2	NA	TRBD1	CASSVAGDRLYGYTF	TGTGCCAGCAGCGTAGCAGGGGACAGACTCTATGGCTACACCTTC
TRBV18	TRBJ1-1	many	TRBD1	CASSFGQGETEAFF	TGTGCCAGCTCGTTCGGACAGGGGGAGACTGAAGCTTTCTTT
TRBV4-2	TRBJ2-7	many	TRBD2	CASSQGLAGSSYEQYF	TGTGCCAGCAGCCAAGGGTTAGCGGGGTCCTCCTACGAGCAGTACTTC
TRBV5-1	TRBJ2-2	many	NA	CAPFWATGELFF	TGCGCCCCTTTTTGGGCGACCGGGGAGCTGTTTTTT
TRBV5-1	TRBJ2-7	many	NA	CASSLEGYEQYF	TGTGCCAGCAGCTTAGAGGGCTACGAGCAGTACTTC
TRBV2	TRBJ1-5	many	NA	CASKQLGNQPQHF	TGTGCCAGTAAACAGCTGGGGAATCAGCCCCAGCATTTT
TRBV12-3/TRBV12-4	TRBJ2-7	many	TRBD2	CASTSAVHEQYF	TGTGCCAGTACTAGCGCCGTCCACGAGCAGTACTTC
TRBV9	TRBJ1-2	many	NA	CASSLRTALDYGYTF	TGTGCCAGCAGCCTCCGGACAGCTTTGGACTATGGCTACACCTTC
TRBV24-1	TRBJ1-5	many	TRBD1	CATSDSRDRGLDQPQHF	TGTGCCACCAGTGATTCCCGGGACAGGGGGCTCGATCAGCCCCAGCATTTT
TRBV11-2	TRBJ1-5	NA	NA	CASSLDSWPGKEQPQHF	TGTGCCAGCAGCTTAGACAGCTGGCCGGGGAAAGAACAGCCCCAGCATTTT
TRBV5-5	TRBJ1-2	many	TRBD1	CASSLGDRANYGYTF	TGTGCCAGCAGCTTGGGGGACAGGGCAAACTATGGCTACACCTTC
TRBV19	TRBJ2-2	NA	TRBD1	CASRIRTGGAGELVF	TGTGCCAGTAGGATCCGGACAGGGGGCGCCGGGGAGCTGGTTTTT
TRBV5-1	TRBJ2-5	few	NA	CASTPVGRQETQYF	TGCGCCAGCACCCCTGTTGGCAGGCAAGAGACCCAGTACTTC
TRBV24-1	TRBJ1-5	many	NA	CATSDLFSWGDNQPQHF	TGTGCCACCAGTGATTTATTTTCTTGGGGGGACAATCAGCCCCAGCATTTT
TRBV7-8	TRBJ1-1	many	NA	CASSLDVVWTEAFF	TGTGCCAGCAGCTTAGATGTGGTTTGGACTGAAGCTTTCTTT
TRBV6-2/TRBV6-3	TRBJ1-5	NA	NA	CASSYYGNQPQHF	TGTGCCAGCAGTTATTATGGCAATCAGCCCCAGCATTTT
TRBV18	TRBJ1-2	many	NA	CASSPGWDGTYGYTF	TGTGCCAGCTCACCAGGTTGGGACGGAACCTATGGCTACACCTTC
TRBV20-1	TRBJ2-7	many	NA	CSADGAVQYF	TGCAGTGCAGATGGAGCGGTGCAGTACTTC
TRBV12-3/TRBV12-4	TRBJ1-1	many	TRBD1	CASSWDSTEAFF	TGTGCCAGCAGTTGGGACAGCACTGAAGCTTTCTTT
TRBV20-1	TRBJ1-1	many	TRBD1	CSAYVPGQLNTEAFF	TGCAGTGCTTACGTGCCGGGACAGTTGAACACTGAAGCTTTCTTT
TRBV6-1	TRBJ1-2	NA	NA	CASTRENEMGGYTF	TGTGCCAGCACCAGGGAGAACGAGATGGGCGGCTACACCTTC
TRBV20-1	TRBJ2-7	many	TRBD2	CSARTSGRHEQYF	TGCAGTGCTAGGACTAGCGGGAGACACGAGCAGTACTTC
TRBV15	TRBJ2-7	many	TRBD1	CATAAGDRVSYEQYF	TGTGCCACAGCCGCCGGGGACAGGGTCTCCTACGAGCAGTACTTC
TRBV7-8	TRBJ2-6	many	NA	CASSFSFGPPGANVLTF	TGTGCCAGCAGCTTTTCTTTCGGGCCCCCTGGGGCCAACGTCCTGACTTTC
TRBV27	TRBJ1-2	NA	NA	CASSLYPPGNYGYTF	TGTGCCAGCAGTTTATACCCCCCAGGGAACTATGGCTACACCTTC
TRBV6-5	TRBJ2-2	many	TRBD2	CASRLAGGSSGELFF	TGTGCCAGCAGACTAGCGGGAGGGTCGTCGGGGGAGCTGTTTTTT
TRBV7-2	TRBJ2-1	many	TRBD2	CASSASGANNEQFF	TGTGCCAGCAGCGCTAGCGGAGCTAACAATGAGCAGTTCTTC
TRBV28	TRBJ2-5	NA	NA	CASNNWEETQYF	TGTGCCAGCAACAATTGGGAAGAGACCCAGTACTTC
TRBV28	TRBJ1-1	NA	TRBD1	CASTTPGQGDTEAFF	TGTGCCAGCACCACACCGGGACAGGGGGACACTGAAGCTTTCTTT
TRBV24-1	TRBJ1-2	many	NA	CATSRGNYGYTF	TGTGCCACGAGCAGGGGTAACTATGGCTACACCTTC
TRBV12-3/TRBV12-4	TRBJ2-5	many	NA	CASRPQRREETQYF	TGTGCCAGCAGGCCCCAACGGAGGGAAGAGACCCAGTACTTC
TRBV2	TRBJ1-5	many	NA	CASSEVYASQPQHF	TGTGCCAGCAGTGAGGTTTACGCGAGCCAGCCCCAGCATTTT
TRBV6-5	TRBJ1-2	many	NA	CASRTWDGTNYGYTF	TGTGCCAGCAGAACCTGGGACGGAACTAACTATGGCTACACCTTC
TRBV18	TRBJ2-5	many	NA	CASSVQGEQTQYF	TGTGCCAGCTCAGTACAGGGAGAGCAGACCCAGTACTTC
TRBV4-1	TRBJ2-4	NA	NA	CASSQEVGFLGIQYF	TGCGCCAGCAGCCAAGAAGTCGGGTTCCTAGGGATTCAGTACTTC